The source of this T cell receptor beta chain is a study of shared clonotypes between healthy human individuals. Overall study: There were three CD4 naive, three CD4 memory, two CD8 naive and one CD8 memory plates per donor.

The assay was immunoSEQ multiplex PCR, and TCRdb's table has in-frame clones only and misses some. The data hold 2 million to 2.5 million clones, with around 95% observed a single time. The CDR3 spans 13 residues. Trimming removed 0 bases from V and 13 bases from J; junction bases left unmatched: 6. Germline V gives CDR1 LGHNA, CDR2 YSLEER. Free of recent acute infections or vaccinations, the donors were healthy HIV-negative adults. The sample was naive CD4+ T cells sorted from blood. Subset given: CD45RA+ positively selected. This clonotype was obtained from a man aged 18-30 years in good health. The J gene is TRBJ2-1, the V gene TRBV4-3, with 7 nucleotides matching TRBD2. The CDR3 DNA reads TGCGCCAGCAGCCAAGAACTGGCGGGAGATCAGTTCTTC. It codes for CASSQELAGDQFF.